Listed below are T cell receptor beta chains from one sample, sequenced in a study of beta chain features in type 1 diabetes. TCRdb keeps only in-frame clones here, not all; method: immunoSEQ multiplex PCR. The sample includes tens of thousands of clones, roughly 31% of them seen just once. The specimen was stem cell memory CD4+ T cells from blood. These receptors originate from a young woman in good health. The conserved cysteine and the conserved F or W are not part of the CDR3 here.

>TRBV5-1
ASSLARQGIYEQY
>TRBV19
ASSIDPTGPGELF
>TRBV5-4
ASSIFRGRGTDTQY
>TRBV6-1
ITSGDGGPNSPLH
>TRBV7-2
ASSSVNSNQPQH
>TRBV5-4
ASSWPGQDGYT
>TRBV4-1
ASSRSGDSNQPQH
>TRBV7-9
ASSLSDRGPLH
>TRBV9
ASSDVGQGVPYSNQPQH
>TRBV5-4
ASSTGASSYNEQF
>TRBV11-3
ASSLVAGRGNEQF
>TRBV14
ASSPDRGSDSYEQY
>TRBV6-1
ASSQDRLNTEAF
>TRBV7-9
ASSPRDRINYGYT
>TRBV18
ASSPASGSYEQY
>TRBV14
ASTQGLAGAKEQF
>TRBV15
ATSREKAAYNEKLF
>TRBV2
ASSPYRDGYT
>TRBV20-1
SAGTSGEQY
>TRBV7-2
ASSLASLISYNEQF
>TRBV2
ASETGGVDYGYT
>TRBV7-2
ASSLTSGGAEQY
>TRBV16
ASSQWGVSTDTQY
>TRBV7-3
ASSSQGRTGELF
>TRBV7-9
ASSSTGGYLFSYYGYT
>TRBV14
ASSQDRGGTGELF
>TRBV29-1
SVTTRSSTDTQY
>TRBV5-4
ASSQDWQGAVEKLF
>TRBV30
AWSATGQQPQH
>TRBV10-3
AISLTPTGEKLF
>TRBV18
ASSYSSGTGADTQY
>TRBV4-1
ASTRANTGELF
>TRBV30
AWSRGTGSGYT
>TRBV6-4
ASSAIIFRNTEAF
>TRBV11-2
ASSLDRRETGELF
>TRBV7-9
ASSLWARENTEAF
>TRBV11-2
ASSFTSGGSYEQY
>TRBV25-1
ATRGDSTDTQY
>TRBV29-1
SVEFLSLWGLDTEAF
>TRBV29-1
SGGGSNTEAF
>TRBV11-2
ASSTQITDTQY
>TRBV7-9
ASSAGEETQY
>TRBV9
ASSSGYNEQF
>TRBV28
ASSNLAGAIDTQY
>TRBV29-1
SVEVVREASYEQY
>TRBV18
ASSPLQGETQY
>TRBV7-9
ASSLDQGIDEQY
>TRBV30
AGRAALGYT
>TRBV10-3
AISEPSTGESGYT
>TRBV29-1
SVTALYEQY
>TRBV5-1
ASSRPAGVSTDTQY
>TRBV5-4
ASSIDSETQY
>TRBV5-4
ASGQGASSYNEQF